The 14 T cell receptor beta chains given below trace back to one sample, sequenced in a study of cytomegalovirus exposure and HLA in healthy donors. The PCR had 60 Vbeta and 13 Jbeta primers. Data came from immunoSEQ multiplex PCR; TCRdb stores just in-frame clones and leaves some out. The sample has roughly 160,000 clones; roughly 85% are singletons. The sequenced sample was PBMCs. The receptors were sampled from a middle-aged man in good health and CMV-seronegative.

This clone is a singleton in its sample. The genes are TRBV5-1 and TRBJ2-7, with D perhaps TRBD2 (5 bases). Trimming pared 1 base from V and 5 bases from J, leaving 10 bases between. The CDR3 is 13 residues long. Germline V gene lookup returns CDR1 SGHRS and CDR2 YFSETQ. This CDR3 reads CASSLSGVNEQYF. In nucleotides, the CDR3 is TGCGCCAGCAGCTTGTCCGGGGTCAACGAGCAGTACTTC.

The chain links TRBV2 to TRBJ2-7; no firm D call. The ends were cut back, 2 bases at V and 2 bases at J, with 10 bases in the middle. CDR3 length: 14 residues. Looked up from germline, CDR1 is SNHLY and CDR2 is FYNNEI. DNA for the CDR3: TGTGCCAGCAGTGAAAGTGGCTTTGCCTACGAGCAGTACTTC. Translating gives CASSESGFAYEQYF.

J is TRBJ2-3 and V is TRBV11-2; a possible D gene is TRBD1 (5 bases). Per the germline V gene, CDR1 is SGHAT and CDR2 is FQNNGV. The V end lost 6 bases, the J end lost 0 bases, and 19 bases lay between the germline ends. There are 17 residues in the CDR3. CDR3 bases: TGTGCCAGCAGGTTGAGACAGCAAATTTCTAGCACAGATACGCAGTATTTT. Translated: CASRLRQQISSTDTQYF.

The rearrangement uses TRBV28 and TRBJ2-7; 7 bases align to TRBD1. In germline, CDR1 is MDHEN, CDR2 SYDVKM. There are 19 residues in the CDR3. The ends lost 6 bases at V and 5 bases at J; junction bases unmatched: 25. The CDR3 nucleotides read TGTGCCAGCAGCAGAACGGGTGACAGGGTGAGGAAAGGGTCCCACGAGCAGTACTTC. This gives the protein CASSRTGDRVRKGSHEQYF.

The chain joins TRBV27 to TRBJ1-2; 8 nucleotides agree with TRBD1. The CDR3 loop spans 14 amino acids. Germline CDR1 is MNHEY and CDR2 is SMNVEV (reference sequence). The ends lost 4 bases at V and 4 bases at J; junction bases unmatched: 5. The CDR3 region has the DNA TGTGCCAGCAGTTCCGCAGGGGGCGCCTATGGCTACACCTTC. As protein: CASSSAGGAYGYTF.

This chain connects TRBV14 to TRBJ1-1, with a tentative D call TRBD1 (5 bases). The germline V gene encodes CDR1 SGHDN and CDR2 FVKESK. The CDR3 is 15 residues long. Between the trimmed V and J ends, which lost 1 base and 4 bases, there was a span of 13 bases. Written as DNA, the CDR3 is TGTGCCAGCAGCCAAGTGCGGGGCCGCGGCACTGAAGCTTTCTTT. The encoded protein is CASSQVRGRGTEAFF. Variable domain in full (rest from reference TRBV14 and TRBJ1-1): EAGVTQFPSHSVIEKGQTVTLRCDPISGHDNLYWYRRVMGKEIKFLLHFVKESKQDESGMPNNRFLAERTGGTYSTLKVQPAELEDSGVYFCASSQVRGRGTEAFFGQGTRLTVV.

In DNA, the CDR3 is TGTGCCAGCACTAGGACAGGGCTTAAATATGAGCAGTTCTTC. Protein: CASTRTGLKYEQFF. This chain links TRBV28 with TRBJ2-1, with 8 bases fitting TRBD1. Germline lookup yields CDR1 MDHEN and CDR2 SYDVKM. V shed 7 bases and J 8 bases; nucleotides not matched to a gene: 10. The CDR3 is made up of 14 amino acids.

This chain joins TRBV10-3 and TRBJ2-2; 7 bases map to TRBD2. The CDR3 is 15 amino acids. The germline V gene encodes CDR1 ENHRY and CDR2 SYGVKD. After removal of 4 bases from V and 5 bases from J, the junction contained 7 bases not matched to a gene. CDR3 DNA sequence: TGTGCCATCAGTGCTACGGGGGGTGGTACCGGGGAGCTGTTTTTT. Its protein is CAISATGGGTGELFF.

This clone was detected only a few times. The CDR3 region has the DNA TGTGCCAGCAGAGGGGACAGGGCTGAGCAGTTCTTC. It encodes CASRGDRAEQFF. The chain couples TRBV2 to TRBJ2-1; 9 nucleotides line up with TRBD1. Germline CDR1 is SNHLY and CDR2 is FYNNEI. J was trimmed by 9 bases and V by 6 bases; bases with no gene match: 3. The CDR3 totals 12 residues.

The chain joins TRBV25-1 to TRBJ1-6; weak D call: TRBD1 (5 bases). Trimming cost V 1 base and J 7 bases, with 8 bases left between them. Looked up from germline, CDR1 is MGHDK and CDR2 is SYGVNS. The CDR3 totals 14 residues. DNA for the CDR3: TGTGCCAGCAGTGAATGGGCAGGGAATTCACCCCTCCACTTT. This sequence encodes CASSEWAGNSPLHF.

The V call is TRBV2, the J call TRBJ2-7; a possible D gene is TRBD1 (6 bases). V was clipped by 5 bases and J by 2 bases, with 10 bases between them. The length of the CDR3 is 13 residues. The germline CDR1 and CDR2 sequences are SNHLY and FYNNEI. CDR3 DNA: TGTGCCAGCAGTCCCGACAGGACCTACGAGCAGTACTTC. Residues: CASSPDRTYEQYF. Filled out from reference TRBV2 and TRBJ2-7, the complete variable domain reads EPEVTQTPSHQVTQMGQEVILRCVPISNHLYFYWYRQILGQKVEFLVSFYNNEISEKSEIFDDQFSVERPDGSNFTLKIRSTKLEDSAMYFCASSPDRTYEQYFGPGTRLTVT.

This clone was recorded a few times. The rearrangement links TRBV29-1 to TRBJ2-3; no clear D. The germline V gene encodes CDR1 SQVTM and CDR2 ANQGSEA. CDR3 length: 13 residues. Trimming shortened V by 7 bases and J by 6 bases, and 17 bases separated the two germline ends. The CDR3 sequence is CSASYGLGDTQYF. CDR3 coding DNA: TGCAGCGCCAGCTATGGCCTCGGGGATACGCAGTATTTT.

The chain recombines TRBV27 with TRBJ1-2; possible D gene TRBD1, 5 bases. CDR3 length: 14 residues. The V end was cut by 0 bases, the J end by 8 bases, with 13 bases between. The germline V gene encodes CDR1 MNHEY and CDR2 SMNVEV (reference sequence). CDR3 in amino acids: CASSLSSGAGGYTF. DNA of the CDR3: TGTGCCAGCAGTTTATCCTCTGGGGCGGGGGGCTACACCTTC.

V gene TRBV6-6 combines with J gene TRBJ1-5; D ambiguous. The germline CDR1 and CDR2 sequences are MNHNY and SVGAGI (reference sequence). The CDR3 covers 15 residues. Trimming left V 5 bases short and J 1 base short, with 12 bases between. In DNA form, the CDR3 reads TGTGCCAGCAGTACGCGGGGATCGAGCAATCAGCCCCAGCATTTT. Protein sequence: CASSTRGSSNQPQHF.